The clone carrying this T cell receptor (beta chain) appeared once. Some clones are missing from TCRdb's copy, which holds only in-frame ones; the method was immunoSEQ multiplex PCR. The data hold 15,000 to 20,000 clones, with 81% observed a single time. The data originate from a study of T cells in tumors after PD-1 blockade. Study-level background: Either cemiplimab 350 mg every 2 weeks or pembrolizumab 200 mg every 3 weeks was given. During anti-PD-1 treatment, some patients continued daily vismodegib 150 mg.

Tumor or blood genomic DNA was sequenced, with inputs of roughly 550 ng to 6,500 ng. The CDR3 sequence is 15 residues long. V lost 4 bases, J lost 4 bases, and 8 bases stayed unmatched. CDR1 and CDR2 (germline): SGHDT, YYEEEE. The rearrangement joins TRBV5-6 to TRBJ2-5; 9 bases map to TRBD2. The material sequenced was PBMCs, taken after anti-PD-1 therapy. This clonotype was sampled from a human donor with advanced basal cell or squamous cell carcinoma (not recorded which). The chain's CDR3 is CASSELLAGSETQYF. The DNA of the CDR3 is TGTGCCAGCAGCGAACTCCTAGCGGGGTCAGAGACCCAGTACTTC.